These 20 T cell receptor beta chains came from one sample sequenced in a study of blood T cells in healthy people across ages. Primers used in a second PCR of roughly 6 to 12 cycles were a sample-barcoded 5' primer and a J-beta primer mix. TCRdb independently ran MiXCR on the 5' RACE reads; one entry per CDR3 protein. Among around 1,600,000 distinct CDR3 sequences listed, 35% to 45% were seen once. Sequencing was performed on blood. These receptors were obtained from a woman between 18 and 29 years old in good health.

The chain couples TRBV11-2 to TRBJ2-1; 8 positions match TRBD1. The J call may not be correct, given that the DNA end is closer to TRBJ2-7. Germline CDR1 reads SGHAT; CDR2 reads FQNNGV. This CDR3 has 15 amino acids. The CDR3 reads CASSLEPRGRNEQYF. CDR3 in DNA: TGTGCCAGCAGCTTAGAACCCAGGGGGCGGAATGAGCAGTACTTC.

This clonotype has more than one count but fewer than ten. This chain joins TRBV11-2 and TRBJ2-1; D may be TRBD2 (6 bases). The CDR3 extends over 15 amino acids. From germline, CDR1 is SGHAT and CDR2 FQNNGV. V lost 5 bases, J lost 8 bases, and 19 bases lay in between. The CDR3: CASSDRDSTLYEQFF. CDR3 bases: TGTGCCAGCAGCGACCGGGACTCCACTCTTTATGAGCAGTTCTTC.

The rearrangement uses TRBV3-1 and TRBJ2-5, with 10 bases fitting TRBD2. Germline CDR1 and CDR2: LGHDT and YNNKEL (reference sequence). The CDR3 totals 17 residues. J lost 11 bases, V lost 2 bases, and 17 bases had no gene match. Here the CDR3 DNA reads TGTGCCAGCAGCCAAACCGGTTCTGAAGCGGGAGGGAGCGGGCAGTACTTC. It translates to CASSQTGSEAGGSGQYF.

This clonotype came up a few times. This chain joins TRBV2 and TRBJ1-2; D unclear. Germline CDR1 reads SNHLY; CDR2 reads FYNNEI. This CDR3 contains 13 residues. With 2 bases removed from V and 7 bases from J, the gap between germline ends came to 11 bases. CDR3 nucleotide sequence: TGTGCCAGCAGTGAATACGTGGAGGCTGGCTACACCTTC. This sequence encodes CASSEYVEAGYTF.

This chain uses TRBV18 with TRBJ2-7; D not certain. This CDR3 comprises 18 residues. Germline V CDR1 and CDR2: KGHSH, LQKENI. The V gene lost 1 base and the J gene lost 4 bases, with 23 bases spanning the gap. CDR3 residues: CASSPLPISGRSVYEQYF. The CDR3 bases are TGTGCCAGCTCACCACTACCGATATCCGGACGGAGTGTTTACGAGCAGTACTTC.

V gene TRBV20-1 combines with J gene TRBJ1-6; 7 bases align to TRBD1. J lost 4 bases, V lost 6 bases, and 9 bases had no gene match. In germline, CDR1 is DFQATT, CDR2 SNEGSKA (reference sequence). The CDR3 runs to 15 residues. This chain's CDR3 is CSAPGQTSYNSPLHF. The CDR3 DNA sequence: TGCAGTGCCCCGGGACAGACTTCTTATAATTCACCCCTCCACTTT.

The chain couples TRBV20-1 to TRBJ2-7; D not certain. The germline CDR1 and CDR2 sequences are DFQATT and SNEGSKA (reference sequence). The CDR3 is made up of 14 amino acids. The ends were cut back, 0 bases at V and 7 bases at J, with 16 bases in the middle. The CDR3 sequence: CSARDVLTYNEQYF. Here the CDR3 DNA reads TGCAGTGCTAGAGATGTACTCACCTACAATGAGCAGTACTTC.

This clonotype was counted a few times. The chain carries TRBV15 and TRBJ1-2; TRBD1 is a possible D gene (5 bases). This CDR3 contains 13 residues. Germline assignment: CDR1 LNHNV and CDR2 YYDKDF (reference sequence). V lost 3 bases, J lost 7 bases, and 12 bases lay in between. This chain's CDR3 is CATSRDNRRGYTF. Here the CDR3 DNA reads TGTGCCACCAGCAGGGACAATCGTCGTGGCTACACCTTC. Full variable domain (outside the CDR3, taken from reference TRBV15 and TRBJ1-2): DAMVIQNPRYQVTQFGKPVTLSCSQTLNHNVMYWYQQKSSQAPKLLFHYYDKDFNNEADTPDNFQSRRPNTSFCFLDIRSPGLGDTAMYLCATSRDNRRGYTFGSGTRLTVV.

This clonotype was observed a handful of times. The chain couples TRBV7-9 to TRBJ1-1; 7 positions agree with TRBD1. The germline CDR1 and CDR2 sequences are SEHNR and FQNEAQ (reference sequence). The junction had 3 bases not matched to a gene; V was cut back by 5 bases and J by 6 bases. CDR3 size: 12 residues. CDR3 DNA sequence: TGTGCCAGCAGCCTGGACAGGCCTGAAGCTTTCTTT. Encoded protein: CASSLDRPEAFF.

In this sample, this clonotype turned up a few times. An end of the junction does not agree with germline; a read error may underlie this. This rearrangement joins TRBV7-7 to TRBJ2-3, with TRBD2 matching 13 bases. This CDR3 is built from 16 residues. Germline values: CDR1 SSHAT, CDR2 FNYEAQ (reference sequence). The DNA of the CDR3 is TGTGCTAGCAGCACGGGACTAGCGGGGTTCACAGATACGCAGTATTTT. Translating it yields CASSTGLAGFTDTQYF. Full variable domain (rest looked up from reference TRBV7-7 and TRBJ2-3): GAGVSQSPRYKVTKRGQDVTLRCDPISSHATLYWYQQALGQGPEFLTYFNYEAQPDKSGLPSDRFSAERPEGSISTLTIQRTEQRDSAMYRCASSTGLAGFTDTQYFGPGTRLTVL.

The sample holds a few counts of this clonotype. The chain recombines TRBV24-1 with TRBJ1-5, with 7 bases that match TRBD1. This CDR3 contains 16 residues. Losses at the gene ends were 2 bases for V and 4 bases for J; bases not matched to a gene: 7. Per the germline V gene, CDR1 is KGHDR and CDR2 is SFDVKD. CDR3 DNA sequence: TGTGCCACCAGTGATTCGGGACAGCCTTCGAATCAGCCCCAGCATTTT. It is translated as CATSDSGQPSNQPQHF.

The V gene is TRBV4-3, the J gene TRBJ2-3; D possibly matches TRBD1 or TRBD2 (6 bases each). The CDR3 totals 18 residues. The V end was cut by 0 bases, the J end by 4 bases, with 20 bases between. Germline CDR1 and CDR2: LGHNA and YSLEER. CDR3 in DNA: TGCGCCAGCAGCCAAGATCCGCTAGCTATAAGGGGGGCAGATACGCAGTATTTT. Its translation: CASSQDPLAIRGADTQYF.

CDR3 protein: CASSPSKGDGQSSYNEQFF. In nucleotides, the CDR3 is TGTGCCAGCTCACCATCGAAAGGGGACGGACAGAGCTCCTACAATGAGCAGTTCTTC. The chain employs TRBV18 and TRBJ2-1, with D perhaps matching TRBD1 (6 bases). This CDR3 region has 19 residues. The germline gives CDR1 KGHSH, CDR2 LQKENI. Trimming took off 2 bases at V and 0 bases at J, with 20 bases between the two ends.

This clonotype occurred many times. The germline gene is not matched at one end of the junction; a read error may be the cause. CDR3 DNA sequence: TGTGCTAGCAGCTTGACGAGGACTAGCGGCGAGCAGTACTTC. It specifies CASSLTRTSGEQYF. The chain is built from TRBV7-7 and TRBJ2-7; TRBD2 matches at 10 bases. Germline CDR1 is SSHAT and CDR2 is FNYEAQ (reference sequence). The CDR3 has 14 residues.

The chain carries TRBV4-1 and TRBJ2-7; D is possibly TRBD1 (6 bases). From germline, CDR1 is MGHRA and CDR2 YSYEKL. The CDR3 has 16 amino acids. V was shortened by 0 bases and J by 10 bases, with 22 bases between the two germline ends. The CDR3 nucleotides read TGCGCCAGCAGCCAAGAATACAGGACAGTCCCTACGAGCCAGTACTTC. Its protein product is CASSQEYRTVPTSQYF.

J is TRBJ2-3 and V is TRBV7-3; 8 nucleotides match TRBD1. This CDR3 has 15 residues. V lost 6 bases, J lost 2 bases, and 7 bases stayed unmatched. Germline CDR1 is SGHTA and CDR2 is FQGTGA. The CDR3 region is CASSLQGDLTDTQYF. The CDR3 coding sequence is TGTGCCAGCAGTTTACAGGGGGACCTCACAGATACGCAGTATTTT.

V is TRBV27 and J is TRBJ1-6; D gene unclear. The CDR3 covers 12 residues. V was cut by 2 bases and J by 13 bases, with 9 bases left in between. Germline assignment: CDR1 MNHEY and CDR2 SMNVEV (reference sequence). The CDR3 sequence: CASSLRGEPLHF. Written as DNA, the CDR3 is TGTGCCAGCAGTTTACGAGGCGAGCCCCTCCACTTT.

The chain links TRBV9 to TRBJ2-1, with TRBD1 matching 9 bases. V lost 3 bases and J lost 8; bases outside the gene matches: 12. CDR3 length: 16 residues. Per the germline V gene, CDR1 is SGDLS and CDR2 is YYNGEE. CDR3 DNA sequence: TGTGCCAGCAGCGAGGCTCCGGGACAGGGTGTATATGAGCAGTTCTTC. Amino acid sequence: CASSEAPGQGVYEQFF.

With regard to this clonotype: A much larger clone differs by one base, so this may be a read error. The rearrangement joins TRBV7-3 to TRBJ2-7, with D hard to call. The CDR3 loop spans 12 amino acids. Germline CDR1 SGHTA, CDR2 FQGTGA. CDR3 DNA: TGTGCCAGCAGCTTGTACTCCTCCGAGCAGTACTTC. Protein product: CASSLYSSEQYF.

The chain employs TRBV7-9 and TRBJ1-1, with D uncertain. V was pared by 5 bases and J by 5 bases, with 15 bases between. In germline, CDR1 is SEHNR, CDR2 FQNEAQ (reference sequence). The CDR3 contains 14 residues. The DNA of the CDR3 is TGTGCCAGCAGCCCCCCGCCTGGCAGGACTGAAGCTTTCTTT. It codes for CASSPPPGRTEAFF.